The 15 T cell receptor beta chains presented below share a single source sample, sequenced in a study of blood T cell repertoires in COVID-19. Some clones are missing from TCRdb's copy, which holds only in-frame ones; the method was immunoSEQ multiplex PCR. This table has 110,000 to 150,000 clones, 65% to 85% appearing once. Sequencing was performed on peripheral blood. Source of these receptors: a man aged 45 to 65 with active or convalescent COVID-19.

The chain joins TRBV5-1 to TRBJ2-1; 8 nucleotides match TRBD2. J gave up 9 bases and V 4 bases, and 6 bases lay outside the gene matches. The CDR3 spans 13 residues. The germline CDR1 and CDR2 sequences are SGHRS and YFSETQ. As DNA, the CDR3 is TGCGCCAGCAGCCAGGCAGCGGGGGTTGAGCAGTTCTTC. Amino acid sequence: CASSQAAGVEQFF.

CDR3 coding DNA: TGTGCCATCAGCCCCCGGGCGGGAGGGCCGGACGAGCAGTACTTC. It translates to CAISPRAGGPDEQYF. The rearrangement joins TRBV10-3 to TRBJ2-7, with 9 bases lining up with TRBD2. The CDR3 has 15 residues. Trimming removed 6 bases from V and 5 bases from J; junction bases left unmatched: 11. Germline V CDR1 and CDR2: ENHRY, SYGVKD.

The chain recombines TRBV6-2 or TRBV6-3 with TRBJ1-2; a possible D gene is TRBD1 (5 bases). Trimming took 4 bases from V and 2 from J, leaving 11 bases between them. CDR1 MNHEY and CDR2 SVGEGT come from the germline V gene. The CDR3 is made up of 14 amino acids. The CDR3 is CASSWGRKNYGYTF. The CDR3 region has the DNA TGTGCCAGCAGTTGGGGCCGCAAAAACTATGGCTACACCTTC.

J is TRBJ2-5 and V is TRBV2, with TRBD2 identical over 12 bases. CDR1 and CDR2 from the germline V gene are SNHLY and FYNNEI. The CDR3 is 15 residues long. V shed 6 bases and J 5 bases; nucleotides not matched to a gene: 7. The DNA for the CDR3 is TGTGCCAGCAGGAGGGCTAGCGGGAGGGGTGAGACCCAGTACTTC. Protein sequence: CASRRASGRGETQYF.

The genes are TRBV27 and TRBJ2-7, with 7 positions matching TRBD2. The CDR3 covers 14 residues. Germline V gene lookup returns CDR1 MNHEY and CDR2 SMNVEV (reference sequence). V lost 2 bases, J lost 2 bases, and 3 bases stayed unmatched. The CDR3 DNA is TGTGCCAGCAGTTTAAGAGGACTAGCCTACGAGCAGTACTTC. It specifies CASSLRGLAYEQYF.

J is TRBJ2-5 and V is TRBV6-5, with TRBD2 as a possible D gene (6 bases). The V gene lost 8 bases and the J gene lost 4 bases, with 20 bases spanning the gap. Germline lookup yields CDR1 MNHEY and CDR2 SVGAGI. The CDR3 length is 15 residues. CDR3 protein: CASVGLARVGETQYF. The CDR3, as DNA: TGTGCCAGCGTGGGTCTAGCGAGAGTGGGAGAGACCCAGTACTTC.

The chain has TRBV6-4 and TRBJ1-6, with D maybe TRBD1 (5 bases). The germline gives CDR1 MRHNA, CDR2 SNTAGT. The CDR3 is 13 residues long. The V end was cut by 6 bases, the J end by 7 bases, with 10 bases between. DNA of the CDR3: TGTGCCAGCAGCCCAGGGCAGAATTCACCCCTCCACTTT. It yields the protein CASSPGQNSPLHF.

The rearrangement links TRBV24-1 to TRBJ1-5; TRBD1 matches 9 bases. Germline V gene sequence: CDR1 KGHDR, CDR2 SFDVKD. V was pared by 4 bases and J by 2 bases, with 11 bases of the junction left unmatched. There are 18 residues in the CDR3. The CDR3 is CATSDSGTGIFGNQPQHF. The CDR3 coding sequence is TGTGCCACCAGTGACTCTGGGACAGGGATCTTCGGCAATCAGCCCCAGCATTTT.

The genes are TRBV21-1 and TRBJ2-2; TRBD2 was called by the table and not checked on the DNA. TRBV21-1 is a known pseudogene. The CDR3 runs to 13 residues. CDR3: CASSKGRTGELFF. The CDR3 nucleotides read TGTGCCAGCAGCAAAGGGAGGACCGGGGAGCTGTTTTTT.

The gene calls are TRBV7-9 and TRBJ1-5, with 10 nucleotides matching TRBD1. The CDR3 is 15 amino acids. V dropped 4 bases and J dropped 6; count of bases not matched to a gene: 6. Germline lookup yields CDR1 SEHNR and CDR2 FQNEAQ (reference sequence). CDR3 bases: TGTGCCAGCAGCTGGACGCGGGACAGGGGTCAGCCCCAGCATTTT. Protein: CASSWTRDRGQPQHF.

The chain combines TRBV28 with TRBJ2-7; D unresolved. The length of the CDR3 is 13 residues. V lost 1 base and J 2 bases, leaving 6 bases between the germline ends. Germline V gives CDR1 MDHEN, CDR2 SYDVKM. CDR3: CASSLSGTYEQYF. For the CDR3, the DNA is TGTGCCAGCAGTTTATCGGGTACCTACGAGCAGTACTTC.

This clone has a count of ten or more. This chain connects TRBV27 to TRBJ1-6; D is ambiguous. The V gene's germline CDR1 is MNHEY and CDR2 SMNVEV (reference sequence). With 8 bases removed from V and 8 bases from J, the gap between germline ends came to 19 bases. This CDR3 spans 15 amino acids. CDR3 sequence (DNA): TGTGCCAGCCGAGTGCAAGCGTGGATAGATTCACCCCTCCACTTT. Translating it yields CASRVQAWIDSPLHF.

The chain links TRBV18 to TRBJ1-1, with TRBD1 matching over 7 bases. The CDR3 covers 13 residues. The germline V gene encodes CDR1 KGHSH and CDR2 LQKENI. Trimming cost V 6 bases and J 1 base; bases outside gene matches: 2. DNA of the CDR3: TGTGCCAGCTCTCGGACAGGGAACACTGAAGCTTTCTTT. Amino acids: CASSRTGNTEAFF.

The CDR3 spells CASSRDISGNTIYF. CDR3 DNA sequence: TGTGCCAGCAGCCGGGACATCTCTGGAAACACCATATATTTT. The gene calls are TRBV11-2 and TRBJ1-3; possible D gene TRBD1, 6 bases. V was cut by 5 bases and J by 0 bases, with 8 bases left in between. The CDR3 sequence is 14 residues long. Germline-derived CDR1 and CDR2 are SGHAT and FQNNGV.

V gene TRBV5-1 combines with J gene TRBJ2-7; TRBD2 matches at 11 bases. V was pared by 0 bases and J by 0 bases, with 14 bases of the junction left unmatched. From germline, CDR1 is SGHRS and CDR2 YFSETQ. CDR3 length: 20 residues. CDR3 amino acids: CASSLAGWTSGHTSSYEQYF. DNA for the CDR3: TGCGCCAGCAGCTTGGCAGGGTGGACTAGCGGGCATACAAGCTCCTACGAGCAGTACTTC. Based on the CDR3 plus reference TRBV5-1 and TRBJ2-7, the full variable domain is KAGVTQTPRYLIKTRGQQVTLSCSPISGHRSVSWYQQTPGQGLQFLFEYFSETQRNKGNFPGRFSGRQFSNSRSEMNVSTLELGDSALYLCASSLAGWTSGHTSSYEQYFGPGTRLTVT.